This section outlines one T cell receptor (beta chain) sequence together with its context. What it recognizes is unknown. This sample is drawn from a study of T cell responses to AZD1222 COVID-19 vaccine. Study summary: Second doses were pooled across both intervals (about 4 or about 12 weeks).

Sequencing used immunoSEQ multiplex PCR; TCRdb keeps in-frame clones, though not all of them. The sample records around 120,000 clones, about 88% being singletons. Study-level results: Distributed over spike, vaccine-associated CD4 TCRs predominated at 160-218 and 743-854. Mostly white British, mostly female donors; authors suggested clonal diversity may be underestimated. The repertoires were collected only after the peak T cell response.

The germline CDR1 and CDR2 sequences are MGHRA and YSYEKL. V was shortened by 1 base and J by 3 bases, with 12 bases between the two germline ends. The CDR3 totals 16 residues. The chain links TRBV4-1 to TRBJ2-2; no clear D gene. Sequenced material: peripheral blood, taken on day 0 of AZD1222 vaccination. This clonotype originated in an adult in good health. This CDR3 reads CASSQGGRRDTGELFF. The CDR3 region has the DNA TGCGCCAGCAGCCAAGGGGGTCGTAGGGACACCGGGGAGCTGTTTTTT.